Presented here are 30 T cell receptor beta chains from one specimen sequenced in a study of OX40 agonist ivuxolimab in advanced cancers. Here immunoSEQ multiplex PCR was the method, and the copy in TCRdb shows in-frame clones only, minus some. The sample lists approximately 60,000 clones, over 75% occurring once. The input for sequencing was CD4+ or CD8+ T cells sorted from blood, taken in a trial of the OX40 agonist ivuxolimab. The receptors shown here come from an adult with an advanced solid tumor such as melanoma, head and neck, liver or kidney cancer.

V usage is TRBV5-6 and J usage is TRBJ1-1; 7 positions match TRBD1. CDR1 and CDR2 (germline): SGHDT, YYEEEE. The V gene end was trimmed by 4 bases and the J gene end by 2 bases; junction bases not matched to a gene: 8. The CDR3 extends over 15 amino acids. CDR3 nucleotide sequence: TGTGCCAGCAGCCCGTTCGACAGGGCAAACACTGAAGCTTTCTTT. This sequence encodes CASSPFDRANTEAFF. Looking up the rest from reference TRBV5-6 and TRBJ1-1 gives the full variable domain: DAGVTQSPTHLIKTRGQQVTLRCSPKSGHDTVSWYQQALGQGPQFIFQYYEEEERQRGNFPDRFSGHQFPNYSSELNVNALLLGDSALYLCASSPFDRANTEAFFGQGTRLTVV.

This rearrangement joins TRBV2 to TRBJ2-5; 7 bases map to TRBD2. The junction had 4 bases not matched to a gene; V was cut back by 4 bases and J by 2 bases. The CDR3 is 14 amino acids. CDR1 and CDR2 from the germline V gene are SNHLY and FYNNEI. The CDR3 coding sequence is TGTGCCAGCAGTGGACTAGCCCGTCAAGAGACCCAGTACTTC. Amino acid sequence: CASSGLARQETQYF.

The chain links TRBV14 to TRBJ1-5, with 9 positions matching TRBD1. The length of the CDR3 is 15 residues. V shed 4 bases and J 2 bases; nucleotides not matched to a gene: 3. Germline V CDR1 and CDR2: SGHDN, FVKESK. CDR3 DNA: TGTGCCAGCAGCCGGACAGGGGCTGGCAATCAGCCCCAGCATTTT. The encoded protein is CASSRTGAGNQPQHF.

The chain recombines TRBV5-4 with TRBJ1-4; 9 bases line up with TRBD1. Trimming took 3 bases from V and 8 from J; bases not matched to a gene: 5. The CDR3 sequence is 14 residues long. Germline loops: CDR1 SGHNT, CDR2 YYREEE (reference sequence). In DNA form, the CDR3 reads TGTGCCAGCAGCTCCGGACAGGGGTTCGAAAAACTGTTTTTT. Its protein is CASSSGQGFEKLFF.

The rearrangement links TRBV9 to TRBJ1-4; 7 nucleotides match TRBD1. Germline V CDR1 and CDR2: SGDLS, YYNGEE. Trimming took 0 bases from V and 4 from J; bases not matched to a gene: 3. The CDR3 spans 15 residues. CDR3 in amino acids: CASSVGTGFNEKLFF. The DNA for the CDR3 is TGTGCCAGCAGCGTAGGGACAGGATTTAATGAAAAACTGTTTTTT. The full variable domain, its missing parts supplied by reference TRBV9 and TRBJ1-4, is DSGVTQTPKHLITATGQRVTLRCSPRSGDLSVYWYQQSLDQGLQFLIQYYNGEERAKGNILERFSAQQFPDLHSELNLSSLELGDSALYFCASSVGTGFNEKLFFGSGTQLSVL.

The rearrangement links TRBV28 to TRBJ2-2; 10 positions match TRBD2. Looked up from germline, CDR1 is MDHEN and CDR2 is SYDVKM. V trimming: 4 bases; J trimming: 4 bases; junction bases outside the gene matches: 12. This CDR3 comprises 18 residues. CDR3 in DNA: TGTGCCAGCAGTTACTTTCTAGCGGGGGATTCTTCCACCGGGGAGCTGTTTTTT. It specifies CASSYFLAGDSSTGELFF.

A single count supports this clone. CDR3 loop: CASSTLQGAVNEQFF. As DNA, the CDR3 is TGTGCCAGCTCAACCTTACAGGGGGCGGTTAATGAGCAGTTCTTC. The chain uses TRBV18 and TRBJ2-1, with 9 bases aligning to TRBD1. The ends lost 5 bases at V and 7 bases at J; junction bases unmatched: 9. Looked up from germline, CDR1 is KGHSH and CDR2 is LQKENI. The CDR3 consists of 15 residues. The complete variable domain, with remaining parts taken from reference TRBV18 and TRBJ2-1, reads NAGVMQNPRHLVRRRGQEARLRCSPMKGHSHVYWYRQLPEEGLKFMVYLQKENIIDESGMPKERFSAEFPKEGPSILRIQQVVRGDSAAYFCASSTLQGAVNEQFFGPGTRLTVL.

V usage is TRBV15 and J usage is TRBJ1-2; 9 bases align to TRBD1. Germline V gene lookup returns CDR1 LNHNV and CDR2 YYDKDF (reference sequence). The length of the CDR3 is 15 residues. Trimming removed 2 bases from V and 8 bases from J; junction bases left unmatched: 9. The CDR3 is CATSRSGTGLRGYTF. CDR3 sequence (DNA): TGTGCCACCAGCAGATCCGGGACAGGGCTGAGAGGCTACACCTTC.

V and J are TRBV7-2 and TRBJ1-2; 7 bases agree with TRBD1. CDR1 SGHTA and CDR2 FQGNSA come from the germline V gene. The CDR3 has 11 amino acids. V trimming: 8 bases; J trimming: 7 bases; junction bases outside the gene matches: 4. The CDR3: CASGAGGGYTF. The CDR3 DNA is TGTGCCAGCGGAGCAGGGGGTGGCTACACCTTC.

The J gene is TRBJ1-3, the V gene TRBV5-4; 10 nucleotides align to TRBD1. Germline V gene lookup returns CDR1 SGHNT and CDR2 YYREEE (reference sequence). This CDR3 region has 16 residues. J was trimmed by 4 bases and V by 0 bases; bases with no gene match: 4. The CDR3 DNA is TGTGCCAGCAGCTTGGGGGGACAGGGGAGAGGAAACACCATATATTTT. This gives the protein CASSLGGQGRGNTIYF.

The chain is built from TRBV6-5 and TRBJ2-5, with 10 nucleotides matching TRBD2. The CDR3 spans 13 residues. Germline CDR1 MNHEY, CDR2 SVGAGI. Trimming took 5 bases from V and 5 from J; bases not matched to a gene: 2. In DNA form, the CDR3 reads TGTGCCAGCAGTCGAGCGGGGGGGGAGACCCAGTACTTC. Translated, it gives CASSRAGGETQYF.

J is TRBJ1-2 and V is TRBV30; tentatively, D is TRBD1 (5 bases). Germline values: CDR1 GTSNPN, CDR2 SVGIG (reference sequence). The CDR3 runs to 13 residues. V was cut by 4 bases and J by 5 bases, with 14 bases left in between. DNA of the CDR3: TGTGCCTGGACCCCCCAGGGAGCATATGGCTACACCTTC. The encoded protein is CAWTPQGAYGYTF.

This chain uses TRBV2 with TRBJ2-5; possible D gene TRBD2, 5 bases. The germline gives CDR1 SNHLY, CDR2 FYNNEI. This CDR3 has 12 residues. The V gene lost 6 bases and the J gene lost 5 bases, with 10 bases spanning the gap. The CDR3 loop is CASRLAGETQYF. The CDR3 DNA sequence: TGTGCCAGCAGGCTAGCCGGGGAGACCCAGTACTTC.

CDR3 nucleotides: TGTGCCAGCATCCTCGACAGGCTACAAGAGACCCAGTACTTC. Residues: CASILDRLQETQYF. The chain recombines TRBV6-1 with TRBJ2-5; tentatively, D is TRBD1 (6 bases). CDR1 and CDR2 from the germline V gene are MNHNS and SASEGT. This CDR3 region has 14 residues. With 7 bases removed from V and 2 bases from J, the gap between germline ends came to 14 bases.

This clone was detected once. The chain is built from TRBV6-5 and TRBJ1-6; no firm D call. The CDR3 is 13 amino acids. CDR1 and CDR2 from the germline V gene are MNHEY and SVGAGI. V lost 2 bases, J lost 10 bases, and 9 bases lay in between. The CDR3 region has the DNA TGTGCCAGCAGTTACAGAAGTGAGTCACCCCTCCACTTT. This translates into CASSYRSESPLHF.

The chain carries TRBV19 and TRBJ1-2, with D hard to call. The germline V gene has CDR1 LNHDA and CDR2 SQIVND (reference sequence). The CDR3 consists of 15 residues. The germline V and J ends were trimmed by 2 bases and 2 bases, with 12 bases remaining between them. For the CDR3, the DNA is TGTGCCAGTAGTATAAGGCAGGCGCCGAACTATGGCTACACCTTC. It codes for CASSIRQAPNYGYTF.

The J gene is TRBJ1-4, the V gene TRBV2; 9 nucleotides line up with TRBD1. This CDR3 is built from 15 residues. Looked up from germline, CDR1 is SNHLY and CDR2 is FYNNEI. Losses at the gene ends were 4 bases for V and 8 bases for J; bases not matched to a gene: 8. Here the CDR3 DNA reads TGTGCCAGCAGTGTCGGACAGGGGTATCACGAAAAACTGTTTTTT. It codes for CASSVGQGYHEKLFF.

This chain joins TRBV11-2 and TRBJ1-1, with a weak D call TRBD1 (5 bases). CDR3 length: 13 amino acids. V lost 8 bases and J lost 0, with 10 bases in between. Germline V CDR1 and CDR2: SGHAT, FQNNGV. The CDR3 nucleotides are TGTGCCAGCGCCTGGGGCATGAACACTGAAGCTTTCTTT. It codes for CASAWGMNTEAFF.

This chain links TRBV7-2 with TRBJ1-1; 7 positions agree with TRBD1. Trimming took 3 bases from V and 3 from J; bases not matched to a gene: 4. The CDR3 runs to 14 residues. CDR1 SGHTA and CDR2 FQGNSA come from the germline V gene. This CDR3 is CASSLQGGDTEAFF. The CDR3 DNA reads TGTGCCAGCAGCTTGCAGGGGGGGGACACTGAAGCTTTCTTT. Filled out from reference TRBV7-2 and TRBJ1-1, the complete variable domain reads GAGVSQSPSNKVTEKGKDVELRCDPISGHTALYWYRQSLGQGLEFLIYFQGNSAPDKSGLPSDRFSAERTGGSVSTLTIQRTQQEDSAVYLCASSLQGGDTEAFFGQGTRLTVV.

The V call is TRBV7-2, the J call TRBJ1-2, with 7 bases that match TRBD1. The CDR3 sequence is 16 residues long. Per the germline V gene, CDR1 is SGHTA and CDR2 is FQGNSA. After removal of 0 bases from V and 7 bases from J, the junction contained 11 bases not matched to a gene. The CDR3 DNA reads TGTGCCAGCAGCTTAGCCGCAGGGGGGGAGGTTGGTGGCTACACCTTC. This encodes CASSLAAGGEVGGYTF.

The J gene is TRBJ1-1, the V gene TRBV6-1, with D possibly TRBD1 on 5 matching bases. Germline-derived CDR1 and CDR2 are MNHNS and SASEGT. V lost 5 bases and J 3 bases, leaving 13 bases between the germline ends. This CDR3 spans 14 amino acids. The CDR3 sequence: CASSLSWGDTEAFF. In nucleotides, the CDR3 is TGTGCCAGCAGTCTCAGTTGGGGGGACACTGAAGCTTTCTTT.

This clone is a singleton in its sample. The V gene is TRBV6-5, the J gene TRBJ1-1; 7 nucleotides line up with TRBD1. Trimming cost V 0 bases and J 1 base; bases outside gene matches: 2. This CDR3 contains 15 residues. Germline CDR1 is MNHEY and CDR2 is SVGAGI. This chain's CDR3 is CASSYSRQGNTEAFF. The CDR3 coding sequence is TGTGCCAGCAGTTACTCTCGACAGGGGAACACTGAAGCTTTCTTT.

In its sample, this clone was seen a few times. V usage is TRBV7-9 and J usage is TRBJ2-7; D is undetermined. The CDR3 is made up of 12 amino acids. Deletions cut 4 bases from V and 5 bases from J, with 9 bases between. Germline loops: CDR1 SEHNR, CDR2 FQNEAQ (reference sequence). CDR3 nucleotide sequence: TGTGCCAGCAGCTGGCTTAGGAACGAGCAGTACTTC. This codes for CASSWLRNEQYF.

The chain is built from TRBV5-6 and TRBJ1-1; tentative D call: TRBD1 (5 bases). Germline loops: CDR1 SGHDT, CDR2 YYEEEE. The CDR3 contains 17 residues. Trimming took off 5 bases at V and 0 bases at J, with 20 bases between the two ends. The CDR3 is CASSWGSFGSMNTEAFF. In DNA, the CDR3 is TGTGCCAGCAGTTGGGGGTCATTCGGAAGCATGAACACTGAAGCTTTCTTT. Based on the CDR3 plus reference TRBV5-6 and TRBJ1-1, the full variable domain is DAGVTQSPTHLIKTRGQQVTLRCSPKSGHDTVSWYQQALGQGPQFIFQYYEEEERQRGNFPDRFSGHQFPNYSSELNVNALLLGDSALYLCASSWGSFGSMNTEAFFGQGTRLTVV.

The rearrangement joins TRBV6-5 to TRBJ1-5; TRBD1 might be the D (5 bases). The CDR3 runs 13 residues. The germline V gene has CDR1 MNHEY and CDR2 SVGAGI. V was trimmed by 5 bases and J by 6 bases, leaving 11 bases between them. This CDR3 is CASSKEGIQPQHF. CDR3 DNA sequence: TGTGCCAGCAGTAAGGAGGGGATTCAGCCCCAGCATTTT.

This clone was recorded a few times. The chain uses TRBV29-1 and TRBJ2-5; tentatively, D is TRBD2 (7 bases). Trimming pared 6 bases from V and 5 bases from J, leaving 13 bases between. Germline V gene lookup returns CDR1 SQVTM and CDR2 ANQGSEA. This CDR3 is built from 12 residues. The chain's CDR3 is CSVVRGGETQYF. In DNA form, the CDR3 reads TGCAGCGTGGTCAGGGGAGGGGAGACCCAGTACTTC.

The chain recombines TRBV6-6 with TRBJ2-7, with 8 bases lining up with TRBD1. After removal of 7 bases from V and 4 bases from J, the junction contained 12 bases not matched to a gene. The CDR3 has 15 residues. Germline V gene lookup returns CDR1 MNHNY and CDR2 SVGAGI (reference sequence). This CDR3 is CASKTRAGGAYEQYF. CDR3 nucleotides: TGTGCCAGCAAAACACGGGCAGGGGGCGCGTACGAGCAGTACTTC.

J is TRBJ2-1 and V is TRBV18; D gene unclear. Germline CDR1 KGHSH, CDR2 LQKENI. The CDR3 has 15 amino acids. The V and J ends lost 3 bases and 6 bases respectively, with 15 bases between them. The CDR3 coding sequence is TGTGCCAGCTCACCGGGCCAGTCCCAGGTCAATGAGCAGTTCTTC. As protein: CASSPGQSQVNEQFF.

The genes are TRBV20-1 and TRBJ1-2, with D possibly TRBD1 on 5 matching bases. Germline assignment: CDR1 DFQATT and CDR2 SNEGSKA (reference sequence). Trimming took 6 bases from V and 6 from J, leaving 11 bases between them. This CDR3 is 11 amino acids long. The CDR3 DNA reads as TGCAGTGCCCTTCGCAGGGATGGCTACACCTTC. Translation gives CSALRRDGYTF.

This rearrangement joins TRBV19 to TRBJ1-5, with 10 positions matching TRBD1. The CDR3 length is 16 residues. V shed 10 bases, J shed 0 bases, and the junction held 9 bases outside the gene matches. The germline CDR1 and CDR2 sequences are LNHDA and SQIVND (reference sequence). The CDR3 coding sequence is TGTGCCACCACGGACAGGGGGGTTAATAGCAATCAGCCCCAGCATTTT. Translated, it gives CATTDRGVNSNQPQHF. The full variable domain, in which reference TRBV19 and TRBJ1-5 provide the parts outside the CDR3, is DGGITQSPKYLFRKEGQNVTLSCEQNLNHDAMYWYRQDPGQGLRLIYYSQIVNDFQKGDIAEGYSVSREKKESFPLTVTSAQKNPTAFYLCATTDRGVNSNQPQHFGDGTRLSIL.